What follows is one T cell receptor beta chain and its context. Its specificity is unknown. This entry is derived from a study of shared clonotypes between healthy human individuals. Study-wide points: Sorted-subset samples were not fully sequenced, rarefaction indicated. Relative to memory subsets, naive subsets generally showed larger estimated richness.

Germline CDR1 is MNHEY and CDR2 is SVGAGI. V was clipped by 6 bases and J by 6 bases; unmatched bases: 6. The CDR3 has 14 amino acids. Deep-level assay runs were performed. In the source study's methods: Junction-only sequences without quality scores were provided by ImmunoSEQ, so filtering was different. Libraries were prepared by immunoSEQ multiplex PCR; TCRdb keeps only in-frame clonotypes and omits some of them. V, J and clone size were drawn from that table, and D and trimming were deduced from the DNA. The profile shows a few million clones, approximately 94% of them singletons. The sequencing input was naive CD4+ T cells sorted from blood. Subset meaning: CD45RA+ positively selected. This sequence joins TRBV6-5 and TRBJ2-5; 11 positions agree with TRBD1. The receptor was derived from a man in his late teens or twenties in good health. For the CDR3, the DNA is TGTGCCAGCAGCCGAGGACAGGGGGCGAAGACCCAGTACTTC. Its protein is CASSRGQGAKTQYF.